The entry below gives a single T cell receptor beta chain sequence along with its context. The record originates from a study of cytomegalovirus exposure and HLA in healthy donors. Primers for the PCR totalled 60 Vbeta and 13 Jbeta. The method was immunoSEQ multiplex PCR; TCRdb's version includes in-frame clones alone and lacks a portion of them. The sample includes more than 90,000 clones, roughly 72% of them seen just once. The V and J ends lost 0 bases and 0 bases, in that order; junction bases with no gene match: 8. Germline V CDR1 and CDR2: SQVTM, ANQGSEA. CDR3 length: 17 amino acids. The chain uses TRBV29-1 and TRBJ1-1; 9 bases map to TRBD1. This TCR was sampled from a woman aged 45-65 years in good health and CMV-seropositive. The material sequenced was PBMCs. CDR3 sequence reads: CSVEEAWTGALNTEAFF. Written as DNA, the CDR3 is TGCAGCGTTGAAGAAGCATGGACAGGGGCCTTGAACACTGAAGCTTTCTTT.